This T cell receptor (beta chain) is from a study of post-analysis software for immune sequencing data. Trimming took off 1 base at V and 9 bases at J, with 24 bases between the two ends. The CDR3 is made up of 16 amino acids. The germline gives CDR1 DFQATT, CDR2 SNEGSKA (reference sequence). Of note for this clonotype: What it binds is not known.

Points from the study as a whole: Elevated frequency relative to controls characterized a handful of TRBV segments in patients, TRBV5-6, TRBV5-1 and TRBV20-1 among them. Compared against controls, patients with multiple sclerosis displayed significantly lower normalized Chao1 diversity.

TCR beta cDNA libraries had unique molecular identifiers. MiXCR, run by TCRdb on the PCR reads, gives a single entry per CDR3 protein. Counted here are about 810,000 distinct CDR3 sequences, about 57% occurring once; the ten biggest clones make up about 4.5%. The chain couples TRBV20-1 to TRBJ2-5; D may be TRBD1 or TRBD2 (7 bases each). Specimen: blood. The source is a girl aged 10-17 years with multiple sclerosis. The CDR3 DNA sequence: TGCAGTGCTAGAGGGGAGCGGGACAGCGTCAATCACGCCCAGTACTTC. It yields the protein CSARGERDSVNHAQYF.